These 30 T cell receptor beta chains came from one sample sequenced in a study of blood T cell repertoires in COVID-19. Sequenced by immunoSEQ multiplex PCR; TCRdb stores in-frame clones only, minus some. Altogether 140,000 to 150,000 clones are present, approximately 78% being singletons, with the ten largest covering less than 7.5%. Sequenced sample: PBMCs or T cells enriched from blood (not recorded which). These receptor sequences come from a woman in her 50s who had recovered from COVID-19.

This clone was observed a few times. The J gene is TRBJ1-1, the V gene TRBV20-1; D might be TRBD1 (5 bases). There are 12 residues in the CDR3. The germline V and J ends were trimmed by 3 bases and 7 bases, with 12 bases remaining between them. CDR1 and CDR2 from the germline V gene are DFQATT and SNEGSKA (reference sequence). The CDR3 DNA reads TGCAGTGCTAGTGGGAGGGGTGGTGAAGCTTTCTTT. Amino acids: CSASGRGGEAFF.

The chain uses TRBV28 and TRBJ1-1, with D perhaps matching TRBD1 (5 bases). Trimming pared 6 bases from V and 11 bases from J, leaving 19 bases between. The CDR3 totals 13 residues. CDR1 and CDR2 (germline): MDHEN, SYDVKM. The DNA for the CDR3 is TGTGCCAGCAGAACCGAGCCCCCAGGGATCGCTTTCTTT. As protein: CASRTEPPGIAFF.

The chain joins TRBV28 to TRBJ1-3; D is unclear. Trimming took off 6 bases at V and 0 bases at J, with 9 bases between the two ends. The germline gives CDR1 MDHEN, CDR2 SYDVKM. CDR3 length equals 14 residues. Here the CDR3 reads CASRRRSSGNTIYF. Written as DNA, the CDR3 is TGTGCCAGCAGGCGCCGGTCCTCTGGAAACACCATATATTTT.

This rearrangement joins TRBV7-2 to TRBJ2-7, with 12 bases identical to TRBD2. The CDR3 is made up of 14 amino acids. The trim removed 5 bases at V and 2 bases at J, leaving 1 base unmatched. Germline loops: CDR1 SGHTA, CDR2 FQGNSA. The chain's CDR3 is CASSTSGGTYEQYF. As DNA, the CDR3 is TGTGCCAGCAGCACTAGCGGGGGGACCTACGAGCAGTACTTC.

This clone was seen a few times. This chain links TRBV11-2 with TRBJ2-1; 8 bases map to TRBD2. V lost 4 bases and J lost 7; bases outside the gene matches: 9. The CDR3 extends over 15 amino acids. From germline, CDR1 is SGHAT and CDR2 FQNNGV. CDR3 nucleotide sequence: TGTGCCAGCAGCTCGGGTAGCGGGGACGGTAATGAGCAGTTCTTC. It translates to CASSSGSGDGNEQFF.

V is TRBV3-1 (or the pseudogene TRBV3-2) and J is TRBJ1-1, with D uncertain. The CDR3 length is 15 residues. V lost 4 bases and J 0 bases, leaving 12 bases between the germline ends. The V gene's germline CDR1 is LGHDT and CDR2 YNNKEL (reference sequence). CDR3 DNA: TGTGCCAGCAGCCCGCTTCGGGGTTTGAACACTGAAGCTTTCTTT. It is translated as CASSPLRGLNTEAFF.

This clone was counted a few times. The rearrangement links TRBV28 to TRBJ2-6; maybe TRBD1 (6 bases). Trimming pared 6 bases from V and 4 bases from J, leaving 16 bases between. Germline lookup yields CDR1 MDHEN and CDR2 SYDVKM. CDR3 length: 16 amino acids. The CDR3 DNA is TGTGCCAGCAGCCCGGTCTGGGGGCTGGGGGCCAACGTCCTGACTTTC. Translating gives CASSPVWGLGANVLTF.

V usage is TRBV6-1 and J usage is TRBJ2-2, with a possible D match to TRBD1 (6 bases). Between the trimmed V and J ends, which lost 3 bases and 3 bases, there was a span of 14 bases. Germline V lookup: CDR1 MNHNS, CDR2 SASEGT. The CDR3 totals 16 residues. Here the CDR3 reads CASSEDRRTYTGELFF. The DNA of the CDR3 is TGTGCCAGCAGTGAGGACAGAAGGACTTACACCGGGGAGCTGTTTTTT.

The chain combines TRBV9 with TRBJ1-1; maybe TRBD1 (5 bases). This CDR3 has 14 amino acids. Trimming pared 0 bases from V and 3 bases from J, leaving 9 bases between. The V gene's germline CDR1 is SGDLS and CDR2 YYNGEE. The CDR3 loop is CASSVEPGDTEAFF. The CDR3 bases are TGTGCCAGCAGCGTAGAGCCGGGGGACACTGAAGCTTTCTTT.

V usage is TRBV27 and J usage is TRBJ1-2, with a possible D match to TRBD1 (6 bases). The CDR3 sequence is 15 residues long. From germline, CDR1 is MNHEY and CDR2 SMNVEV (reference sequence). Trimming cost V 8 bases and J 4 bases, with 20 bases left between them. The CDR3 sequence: CASWPQKGGIYGYTF. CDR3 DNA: TGTGCCAGCTGGCCTCAAAAAGGGGGTATCTATGGCTACACCTTC.

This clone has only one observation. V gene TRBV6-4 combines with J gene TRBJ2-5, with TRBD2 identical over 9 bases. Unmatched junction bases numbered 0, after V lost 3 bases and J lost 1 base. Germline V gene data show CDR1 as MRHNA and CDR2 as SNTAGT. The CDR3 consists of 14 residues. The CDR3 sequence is CASSERGGQETQYF. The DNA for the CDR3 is TGTGCCAGCAGTGAGCGGGGGGGCCAAGAGACCCAGTACTTC.

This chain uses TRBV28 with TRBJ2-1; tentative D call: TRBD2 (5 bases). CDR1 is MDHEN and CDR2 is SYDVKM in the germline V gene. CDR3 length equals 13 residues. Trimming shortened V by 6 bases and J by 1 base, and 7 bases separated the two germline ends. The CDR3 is CASREGSYNEQFF. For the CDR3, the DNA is TGTGCCAGCAGAGAGGGATCCTACAATGAGCAGTTCTTC.

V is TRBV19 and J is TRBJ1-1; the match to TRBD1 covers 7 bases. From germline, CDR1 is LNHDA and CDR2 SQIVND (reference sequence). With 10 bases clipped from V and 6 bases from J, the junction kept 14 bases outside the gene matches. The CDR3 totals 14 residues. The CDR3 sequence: CATHPRTGNSEAFF. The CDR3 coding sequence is TGTGCCACCCATCCAAGGACAGGCAATTCTGAAGCTTTCTTT.

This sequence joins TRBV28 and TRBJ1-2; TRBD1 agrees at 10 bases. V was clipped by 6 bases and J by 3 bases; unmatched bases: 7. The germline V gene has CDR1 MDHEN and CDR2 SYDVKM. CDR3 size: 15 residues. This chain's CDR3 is CASSPRDRGYYGYTF. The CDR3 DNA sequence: TGTGCCAGCAGCCCAAGGGACAGGGGATACTATGGCTACACCTTC.

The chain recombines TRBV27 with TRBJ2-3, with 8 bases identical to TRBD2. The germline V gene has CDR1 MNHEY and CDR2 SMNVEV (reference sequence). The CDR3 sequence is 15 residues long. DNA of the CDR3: TGTGCGGTAGCGGGGAAACTATCTAGCACAGATACGCAGTATTTT. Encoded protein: CAVAGKLSSTDTQYF.

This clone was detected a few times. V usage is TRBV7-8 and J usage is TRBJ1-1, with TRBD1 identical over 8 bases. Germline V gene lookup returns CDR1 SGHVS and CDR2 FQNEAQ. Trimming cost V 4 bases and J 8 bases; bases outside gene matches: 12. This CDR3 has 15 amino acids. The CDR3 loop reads CASSSDRVRGVEAFF. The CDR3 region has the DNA TGTGCCAGCAGCTCGGACAGGGTCCGGGGAGTAGAAGCTTTCTTT.

The CDR3 sequence: CASSLAGGGQPQHF. CDR3 coding DNA: TGTGCCAGCAGCTTAGCGGGCGGAGGACAGCCCCAGCATTTT. The rearrangement joins TRBV7-9 to TRBJ1-5, with D uncertain. This CDR3 has 14 residues. Trimming took 0 bases from V and 7 from J, leaving 10 bases between them. Germline V gene lookup returns CDR1 SEHNR and CDR2 FQNEAQ (reference sequence).

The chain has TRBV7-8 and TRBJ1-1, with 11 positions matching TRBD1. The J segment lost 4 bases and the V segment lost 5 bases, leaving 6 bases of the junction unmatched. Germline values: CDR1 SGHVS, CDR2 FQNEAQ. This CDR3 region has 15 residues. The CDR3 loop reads CASSRGDRGGTEAFF. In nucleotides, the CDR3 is TGTGCCAGCAGCCGAGGGGACAGGGGGGGCACTGAAGCTTTCTTT. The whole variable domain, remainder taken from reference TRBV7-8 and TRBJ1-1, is GAGVSQSPRYKVAKRGQDVALRCDPISGHVSLFWYQQALGQGPEFLTYFQNEAQLDKSGLPSDRFFAERPEGSVSTLKIQRTQQEDSAVYLCASSRGDRGGTEAFFGQGTRLTVV.

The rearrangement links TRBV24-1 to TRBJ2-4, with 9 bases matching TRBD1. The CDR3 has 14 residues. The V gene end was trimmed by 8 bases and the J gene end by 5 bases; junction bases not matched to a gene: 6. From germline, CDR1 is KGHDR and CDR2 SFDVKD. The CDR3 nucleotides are TGTGCCACCACGGGTTGGACAGGGGAAAACATTCAGTACTTC. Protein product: CATTGWTGENIQYF.

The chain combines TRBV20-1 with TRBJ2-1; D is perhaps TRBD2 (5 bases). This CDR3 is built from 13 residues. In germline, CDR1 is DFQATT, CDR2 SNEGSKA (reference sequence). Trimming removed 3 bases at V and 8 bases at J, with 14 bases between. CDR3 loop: CSASEGSVHEQFF. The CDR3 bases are TGCAGTGCTAGTGAGGGTAGCGTCCATGAGCAGTTCTTC.

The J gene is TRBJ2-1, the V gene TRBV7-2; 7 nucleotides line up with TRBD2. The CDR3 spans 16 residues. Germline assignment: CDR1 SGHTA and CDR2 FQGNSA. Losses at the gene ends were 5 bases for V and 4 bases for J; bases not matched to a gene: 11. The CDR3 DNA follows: TGTGCCAGCAGCCCCGGGGGGAATAGAATTTACAATGAGCAGTTCTTC. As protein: CASSPGGNRIYNEQFF.

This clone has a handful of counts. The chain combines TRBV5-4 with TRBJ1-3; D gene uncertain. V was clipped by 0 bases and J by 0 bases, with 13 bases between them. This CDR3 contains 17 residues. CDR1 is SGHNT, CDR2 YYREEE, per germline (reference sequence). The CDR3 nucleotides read TGTGCCAGCAGCTTGGGGCCCGACGGAGGCTCTGGAAACACCATATATTTT. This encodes CASSLGPDGGSGNTIYF.

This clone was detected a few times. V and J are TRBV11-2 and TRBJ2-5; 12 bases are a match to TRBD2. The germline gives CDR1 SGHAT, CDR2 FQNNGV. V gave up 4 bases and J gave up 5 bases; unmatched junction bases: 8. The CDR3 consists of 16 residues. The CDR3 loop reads CASSWASGGAGETQYF. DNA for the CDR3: TGTGCCAGCAGCTGGGCTAGCGGGGGGGCAGGGGAGACCCAGTACTTC.

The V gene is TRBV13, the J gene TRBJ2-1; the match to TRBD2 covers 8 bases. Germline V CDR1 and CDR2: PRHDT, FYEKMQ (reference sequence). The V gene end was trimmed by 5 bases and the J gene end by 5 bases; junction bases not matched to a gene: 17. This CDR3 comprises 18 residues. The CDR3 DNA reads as TGTGCCAGCAGCCTATCGTGGACTAGCCCCAGCACGGACAATGAGCAGTTCTTC. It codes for CASSLSWTSPSTDNEQFF. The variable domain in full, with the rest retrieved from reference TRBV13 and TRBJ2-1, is AAGVIQSPRHLIKEKRETATLKCYPIPRHDTVYWYQQGPGQDPQFLISFYEKMQSDKGSIPDRFSAQQFSDYHSELNMSSLELGDSALYFCASSLSWTSPSTDNEQFFGPGTRLTVL.

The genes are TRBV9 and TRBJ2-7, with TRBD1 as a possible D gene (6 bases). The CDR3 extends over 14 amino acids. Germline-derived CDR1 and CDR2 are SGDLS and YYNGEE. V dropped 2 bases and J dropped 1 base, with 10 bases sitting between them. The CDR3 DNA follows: TGTGCCAGCAGCGTGGGGGCCGGATCCTACGAGCAGTACTTC. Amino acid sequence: CASSVGAGSYEQYF.

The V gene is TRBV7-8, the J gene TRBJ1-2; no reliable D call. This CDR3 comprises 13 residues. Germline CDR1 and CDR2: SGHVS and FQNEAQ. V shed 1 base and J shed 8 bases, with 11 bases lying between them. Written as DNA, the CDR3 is TGTGCCAGCAGCTTAGTTTCCCGACAAGGCTACACCTTC. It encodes CASSLVSRQGYTF.

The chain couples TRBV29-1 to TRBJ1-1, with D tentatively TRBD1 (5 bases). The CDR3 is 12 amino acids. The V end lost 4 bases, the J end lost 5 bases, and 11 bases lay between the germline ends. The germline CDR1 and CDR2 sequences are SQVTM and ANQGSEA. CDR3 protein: CSVGQKRTEAFF. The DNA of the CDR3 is TGCAGCGTTGGACAGAAAAGGACTGAAGCTTTCTTT.

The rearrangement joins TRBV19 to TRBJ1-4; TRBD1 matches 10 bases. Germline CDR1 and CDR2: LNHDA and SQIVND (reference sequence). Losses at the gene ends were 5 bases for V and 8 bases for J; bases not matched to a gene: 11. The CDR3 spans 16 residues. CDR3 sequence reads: CASSPHGTGAEEKLFF. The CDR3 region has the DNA TGTGCCAGTAGTCCCCATGGGACAGGGGCGGAGGAAAAACTGTTTTTT.

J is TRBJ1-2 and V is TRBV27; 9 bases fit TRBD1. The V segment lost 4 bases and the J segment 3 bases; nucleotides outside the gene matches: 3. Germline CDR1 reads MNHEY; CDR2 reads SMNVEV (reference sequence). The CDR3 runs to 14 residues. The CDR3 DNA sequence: TGTGCCAGCAGTTCAGGACAGGGGCACTATGGCTACACCTTC. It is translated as CASSSGQGHYGYTF.

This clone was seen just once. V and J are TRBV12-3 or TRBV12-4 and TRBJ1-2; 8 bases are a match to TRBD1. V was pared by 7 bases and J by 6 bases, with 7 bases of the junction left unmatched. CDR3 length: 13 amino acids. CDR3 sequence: CASIYRGSDGYTF. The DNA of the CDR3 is TGTGCCAGCATTTACAGGGGGAGCGATGGCTACACCTTC.